A selection of T cell receptor beta chains follows, all from one sample in a study of cytomegalovirus exposure and HLA in healthy donors. The assay was immunoSEQ multiplex PCR, and TCRdb's table has in-frame clones only and misses some. Here the sample spans roughly 150,000 clones, 76% being singletons. Sequences were obtained from PBMCs. The origin of the receptors is a middle-aged man in good health and CMV-seronegative. Each CDR3 is given with its conserved first and last residue. The order of the fields is V gene, J gene, D gene, clone size, CDR3 protein, CDR3 DNA. A D gene is named only where the DNA matches it firmly. Size tells how often a clone was seen (once, few, many) or the class of an expanded clone, and some rows leave it out.

TRBV14,TRBJ2-7,TRBD2,few,CASSQGAGGSYEQYF,TGTGCCAGCAGCCAAGGAGCGGGGGGTTCCTACGAGCAGTACTTC
TRBV10-3,TRBJ1-4,.,.,CAISESTGSNEKLFF,TGTGCCATCAGTGAGTCTACCGGGAGTAATGAAAAACTGTTTTTT
TRBV27,TRBJ1-2,TRBD1,.,CASSPVGTVNYGYTF,TGTGCCAGCAGTCCCGTTGGGACAGTGAACTATGGCTACACCTTC
TRBV21-1,TRBJ1-6,.,.,CASSKERGAAGFLPLHF,TGTGCCAGCAGCAAAGAGCGGGGGGCCGCCGGATTTCTCCCCCTCCACTTT
TRBV4-1,TRBJ1-2,TRBD1,.,CASSQDRGTGEGYGYTF,TGCGCCAGCAGCCAAGATCGGGGGACAGGGGAAGGCTATGGCTACACCTTC
TRBV7-9,TRBJ2-7,TRBD1,.,CASSPDRVREQYF,TGTGCCAGCAGCCCGGACAGGGTGAGGGAGCAGTACTTC
TRBV27,TRBJ2-7,.,.,CASSFSSGDIIYEQYF,TGTGCCAGCAGTTTTAGTAGCGGCGACATCATCTACGAGCAGTACTTC
TRBV4-1,TRBJ1-1,TRBD1,.,CASSPIETGLNTEAFF,TGCGCCAGCAGCCCTATAGAGACAGGGCTGAACACTGAAGCTTTCTTT
TRBV2,TRBJ2-2,TRBD1,few,CASSMRTGTGDTGELFF,TGTGCCAGCAGTATGAGGACCGGGACAGGGGACACCGGGGAGCTGTTTTTT
TRBV6-1,TRBJ2-5,TRBD2,.,CASSEGSGGASETQYF,TGTGCCAGCAGTGAAGGGAGCGGGGGGGCTTCGGAGACCCAGTACTTC
TRBV30,TRBJ2-5,.,.,CAWSEGSTGTPRETQYF,TGTGCCTGGAGTGAAGGGTCCACAGGGACCCCGAGGGAGACCCAGTACTTC
TRBV4-1,TRBJ2-1,TRBD2,medium-sized,CASSGGLARYNEQFF,TGCGCCAGCAGCGGGGGACTAGCGCGATACAATGAGCAGTTCTTC
TRBV7-6,TRBJ2-7,TRBD1,.,CASSLGDSPVYEQYF,TGTGCCAGCAGCTTGGGGGACAGTCCCGTCTACGAGCAGTACTTC